The clone carrying this T cell receptor beta chain was observed at least ten times. This record belongs to a study of T-cell reconstitution after alpha-beta-depleted transplantation in children. Unique molecular identifiers were incorporated into the prepared TCRbeta library. TCRdb re-called the PCR reads with MiXCR, one entry per CDR3 protein. The sample contains around 600,000 distinct CDR3 sequences, 23% of which appear only once. The ends were cut back, 2 bases at V and 2 bases at J, with 11 bases in the middle. The CDR3 is made up of 14 amino acids. Germline V gene data show CDR1 as SGHRS and CDR2 as YFSETQ.

The chain is built from TRBV5-1 and TRBJ2-7; unclear D gene. Sequencing used PBMCs, mostly from graft donor cells, obtained 360 days after TCRalphabeta/CD19-depleted stem cell transplant. The receptor's source is a boy younger than two who had a stem cell transplant for acute myeloid leukemia, so the T cells may come from the graft donor. The CDR3, as DNA: TGCGCCAGCAGCTTAGAACAGCTGACCTACGAGCAGTACTTC. This translates into CASSLEQLTYEQYF.